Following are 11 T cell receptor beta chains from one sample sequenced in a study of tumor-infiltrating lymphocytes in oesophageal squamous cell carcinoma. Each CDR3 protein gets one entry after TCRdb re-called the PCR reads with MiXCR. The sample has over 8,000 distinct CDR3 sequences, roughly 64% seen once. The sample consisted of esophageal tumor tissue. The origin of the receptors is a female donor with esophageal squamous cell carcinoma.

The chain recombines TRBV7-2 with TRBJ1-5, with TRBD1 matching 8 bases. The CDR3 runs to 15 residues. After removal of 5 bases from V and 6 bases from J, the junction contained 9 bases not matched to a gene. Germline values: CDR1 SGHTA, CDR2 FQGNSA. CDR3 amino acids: CASSTKAGGGQPQHF. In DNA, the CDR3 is TGTGCCAGCAGCACCAAGGCAGGGGGCGGTCAGCCCCAGCATTTT. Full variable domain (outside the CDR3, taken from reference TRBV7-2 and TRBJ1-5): GAGVSQSPSNKVTEKGKDVELRCDPISGHTALYWYRQSLGQGLEFLIYFQGNSAPDKSGLPSDRFSAERTGGSVSTLTIQRTQQEDSAVYLCASSTKAGGGQPQHFGDGTRLSIL.

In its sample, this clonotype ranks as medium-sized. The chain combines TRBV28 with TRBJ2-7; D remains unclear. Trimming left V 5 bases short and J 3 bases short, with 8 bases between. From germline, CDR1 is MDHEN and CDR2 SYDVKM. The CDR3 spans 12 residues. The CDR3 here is CASSDTHYEQYF. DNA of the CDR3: TGTGCCAGCAGTGACACCCACTACGAGCAGTACTTC. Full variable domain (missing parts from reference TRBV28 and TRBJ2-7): DVKVTQSSRYLVKRTGEKVFLECVQDMDHENMFWYRQDPGLGLRLIYFSYDVKMKEKGDIPEGYSVSREKKERFSLILESASTNQTSMYLCASSDTHYEQYFGPGTRLTVT.

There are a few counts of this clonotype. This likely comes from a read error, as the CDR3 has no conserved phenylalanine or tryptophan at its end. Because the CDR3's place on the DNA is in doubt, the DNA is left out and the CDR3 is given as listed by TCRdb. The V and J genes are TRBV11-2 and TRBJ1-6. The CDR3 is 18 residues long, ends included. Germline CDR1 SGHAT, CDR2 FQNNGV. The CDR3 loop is CASSLDRVLDYNEQFFGP.

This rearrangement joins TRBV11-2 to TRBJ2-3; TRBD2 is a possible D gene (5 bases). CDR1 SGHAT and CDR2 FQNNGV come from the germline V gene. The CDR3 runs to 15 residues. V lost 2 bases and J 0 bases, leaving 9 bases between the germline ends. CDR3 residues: CASSLRRPSTDTQYF. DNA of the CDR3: TGTGCCAGCAGCTTAAGGAGGCCCAGCACAGATACGCAGTATTTT.

The CDR3 DNA is TGTGCCAGCACCCCGAGGGAAGGTGCGAGCTCTGGGGCCAACGTCCTGACTTTC. It translates to CASTPREGASSGANVLTF. The J gene is TRBJ2-6, the V gene TRBV13; tentative D call: TRBD2 (5 bases). The CDR3 is made up of 18 amino acids. Per the germline V gene, CDR1 is PRHDT and CDR2 is FYEKMQ (reference sequence). V shed 7 bases and J shed 0 bases, with 19 bases lying between them.

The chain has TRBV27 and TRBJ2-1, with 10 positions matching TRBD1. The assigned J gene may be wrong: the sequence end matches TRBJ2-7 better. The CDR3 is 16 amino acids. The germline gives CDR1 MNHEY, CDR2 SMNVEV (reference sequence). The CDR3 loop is CASSLGQGTSLGEQYF. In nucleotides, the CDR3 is TGTGCCAGCAGCCTGGGACAGGGGACTTCCCTCGGGGAGCAGTACTTC.

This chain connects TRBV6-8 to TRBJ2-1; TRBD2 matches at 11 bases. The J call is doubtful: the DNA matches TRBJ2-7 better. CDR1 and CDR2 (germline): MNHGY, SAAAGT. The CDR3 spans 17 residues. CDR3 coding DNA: TGTGCCAGCAGTTACCTAGCGGCGGGACTAGCGGCCTACGAGCAGTACTTC. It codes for CASSYLAAGLAAYEQYF.

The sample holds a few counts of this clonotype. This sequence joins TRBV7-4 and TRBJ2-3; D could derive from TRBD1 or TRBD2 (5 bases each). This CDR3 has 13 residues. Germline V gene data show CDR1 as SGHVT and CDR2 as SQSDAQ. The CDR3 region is CVLGTPSTDTQYF. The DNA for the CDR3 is TGTGTATTGGGGACCCCGAGCACAGATACGCAGTATTTT. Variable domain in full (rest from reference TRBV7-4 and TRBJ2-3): GAGVSQSPRYKVAKRGRDVALRCDSISGHVTLYWYRQTLGQGSEVLTYSQSDAQRDKSGRPSGRFSAERPERSVSTLKIQRTEQGDSAVYLCVLGTPSTDTQYFGPGTRLTVL.

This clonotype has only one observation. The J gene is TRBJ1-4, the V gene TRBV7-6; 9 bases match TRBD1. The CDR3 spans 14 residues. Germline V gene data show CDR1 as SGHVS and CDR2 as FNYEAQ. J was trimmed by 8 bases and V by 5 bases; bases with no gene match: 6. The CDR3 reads CASSLGQGGEKLFF. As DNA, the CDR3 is TGTGCCAGCAGCCTGGGACAGGGAGGAGAAAAACTGTTTTTT.

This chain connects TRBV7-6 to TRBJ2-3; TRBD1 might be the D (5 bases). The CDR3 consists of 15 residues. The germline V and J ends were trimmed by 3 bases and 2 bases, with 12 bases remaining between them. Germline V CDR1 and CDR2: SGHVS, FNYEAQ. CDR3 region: CASSLGRVVTDTQYF. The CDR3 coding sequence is TGTGCCAGCAGCTTGGGCAGGGTGGTCACAGATACGCAGTATTTT.

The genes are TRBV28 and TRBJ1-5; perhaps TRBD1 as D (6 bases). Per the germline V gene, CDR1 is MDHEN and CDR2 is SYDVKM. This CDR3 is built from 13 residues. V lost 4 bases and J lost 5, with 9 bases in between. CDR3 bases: TGTGCCAGCAGTTGGGACACATATCAGCCCCAGCATTTT. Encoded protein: CASSWDTYQPQHF.